This T cell receptor beta chain derives from a study of blood T cell repertoires in COVID-19. Study details: Samples taken during acute and convalescent COVID-19 were collected in the United States, Italy and Spain. Sources were T cells, B-cell-depleted T cells, or PBMCs; the material itself was cDNA or gDNA.

Original handling: Quantification of nucleated cells was approximated via reference gene primer amplification. Only in-frame clones appear in the TCRdb table, and some are missing; sequencing was by immunoSEQ multiplex PCR. V and J calls and clone size follow that table, whereas D and trimming were derived from the DNA. The data contain approximately 76,000 clones, roughly four fifths of them singletons. The CDR3 runs 20 residues. The sample taken for sequencing was peripheral blood. The receptor's source is a man aged 50 or older with acute or convalescent COVID-19. The gene calls are TRBV21-1 and TRBJ1-5; the listed D gene, TRBD1, was not tested against the DNA. TRBV21-1 has pseudogene status. The CDR3 region has the DNA TGTGCCAGCAGCAAAGTTGGAAACAGGACAAGTCGGGCGGGCAATCAGCCCCAGCATTTT. It specifies CASSKVGNRTSRAGNQPQHF.